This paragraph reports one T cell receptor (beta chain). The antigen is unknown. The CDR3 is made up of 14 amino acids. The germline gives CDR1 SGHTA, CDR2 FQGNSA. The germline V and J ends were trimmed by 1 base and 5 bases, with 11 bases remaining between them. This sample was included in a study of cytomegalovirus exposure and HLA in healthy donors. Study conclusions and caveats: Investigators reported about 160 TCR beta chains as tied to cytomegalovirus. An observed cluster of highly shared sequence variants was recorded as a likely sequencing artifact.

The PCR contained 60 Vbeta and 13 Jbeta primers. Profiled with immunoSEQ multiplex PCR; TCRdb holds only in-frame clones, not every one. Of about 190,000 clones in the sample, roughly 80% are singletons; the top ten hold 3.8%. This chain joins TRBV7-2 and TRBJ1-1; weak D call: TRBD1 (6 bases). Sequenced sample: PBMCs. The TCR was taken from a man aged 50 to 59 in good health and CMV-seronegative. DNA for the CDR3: TGTGCCAGCAGCTTAGACAGGGTCAGAACTGAAGCTTTCTTT. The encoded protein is CASSLDRVRTEAFF.